These T cell receptor beta chains were read from a single sample in a study of T cells in Graves' hyperthyroidism and ophthalmopathy. TCRdb called the multiplex PCR reads again in MiXCR, with one record for every CDR3 protein. The profile shows 650,000 to 750,000 distinct CDR3 sequences, less than 15% of them singletons. The material sequenced was blood. Receptors originate from a woman between 18 and 29 years old with Graves' hyperthyroidism. Each CDR3 is given with its conserved first and last residue. Fields, in order: clone size, D gene, V gene, CDR3 length, J gene, CDR3 DNA, CDR3 protein. D genes are given only for firm matches. Some rows have no size entry. The others give once, few or many, or a class for an expanded clone.

abundance: many
d_gene: .
v_gene: TRBV11-2
len: 14
j_gene: TRBJ1-1
CDR3nt: TGTGCCAGCAGCCCCAGCTTCCGGGGTGCTGAAGCTTTCTTT
CDR3aa: CASSPSFRGAEAFF

abundance: many
d_gene: TRBD1
v_gene: TRBV7-3
len: 15
j_gene: TRBJ2-3
CDR3nt: TGTGCCAGCAGGGCCGGGACAGGGAGCACAGATACGCAGTATTTT
CDR3aa: CASRAGTGSTDTQYF

abundance: many
d_gene: .
v_gene: TRBV7-2
len: 14
j_gene: TRBJ2-7
CDR3nt: TGTGCCAGCAGCTTAGTCGGACTAAGGTACGAGCAGTACTTC
CDR3aa: CASSLVGLRYEQYF

abundance: .
d_gene: .
v_gene: TRBV3-1
len: 14
j_gene: TRBJ1-1
CDR3nt: TGTGCCAGCAGCCAAGTTGTCAGTTCAGCTGAAGCTTTCTTT
CDR3aa: CASSQVVSSAEAFF

abundance: few
d_gene: .
v_gene: TRBV7-3
len: 16
j_gene: TRBJ2-3
CDR3nt: TGTGCCAGCAGCCTAACGGGTGGCCCTGGAGCAGATACGCAGTATTTT
CDR3aa: CASSLTGGPGADTQYF

abundance: .
d_gene: .
v_gene: TRBV5-5
len: 15
j_gene: TRBJ1-1
CDR3nt: TGTGCCAGCAGCTTGTCACCAGGGTTGAACACTGAAGCTTTCTTT
CDR3aa: CASSLSPGLNTEAFF

abundance: many
d_gene: .
v_gene: TRBV11-3
len: 15
j_gene: TRBJ2-3
CDR3nt: TGTGCCAGCAGCCCTTGGGGATTCGGGCGGGATACGCAGTATTTT
CDR3aa: CASSPWGFGRDTQYF

abundance: .
d_gene: .
v_gene: TRBV6-1
len: 18
j_gene: TRBJ2-7
CDR3nt: TGTGCCAGCAGCGAGTACGGAATGGGCGGGTGGAGCTCCTACGAGCAGTACTTC
CDR3aa: CASSEYGMGGWSSYEQYF

abundance: many
d_gene: .
v_gene: TRBV12-3/TRBV12-4
len: 20
j_gene: TRBJ1-1
CDR3nt: TGTGCCAGCAGTCGTATTAACTACTCCGGAATTGGAGGTATGAACACTGAAGCTTTCTTT
CDR3aa: CASSRINYSGIGGMNTEAFF

abundance: many
d_gene: .
v_gene: TRBV14
len: 17
j_gene: TRBJ1-1
CDR3nt: TGTGCCAGCAGCCCGCGAGAAGACGGACTCCCTTACACTGAAGCTTTCTTT
CDR3aa: CASSPREDGLPYTEAFF